This note documents a single T cell receptor beta chain sequence. Its target is unknown. The entry originates in a study of response to subunit inactivated influenza vaccine. Notes on the study in general: Authors proposed each seasonal influenza vaccination draws in few new T cells.

TCRdb ran MiXCR on the RT-PCR reads and lists one entry per CDR3 protein. The profile shows hundreds of thousands of distinct CDR3 sequences, 7.6% of them singletons. CDR1 DFQATT and CDR2 SNEGSKA come from the germline V gene (reference sequence). V shed 0 bases, J shed 0 bases, and the junction held 6 bases outside the gene matches. The CDR3 consists of 17 residues. This TCR was sampled from a man between 50 and 70 years old who received an inactivated influenza vaccine. Sample: PBMCs from blood, taken less than 25 months after vaccination. The gene calls are TRBV20-1 and TRBJ2-7; the match to TRBD2 covers 12 bases. In DNA form, the CDR3 reads TGCAGTGCTAGAGATCTGGCTAGCGGGAGGGCCTCCTACGAGCAGTACTTC. Translation: CSARDLASGRASYEQYF.